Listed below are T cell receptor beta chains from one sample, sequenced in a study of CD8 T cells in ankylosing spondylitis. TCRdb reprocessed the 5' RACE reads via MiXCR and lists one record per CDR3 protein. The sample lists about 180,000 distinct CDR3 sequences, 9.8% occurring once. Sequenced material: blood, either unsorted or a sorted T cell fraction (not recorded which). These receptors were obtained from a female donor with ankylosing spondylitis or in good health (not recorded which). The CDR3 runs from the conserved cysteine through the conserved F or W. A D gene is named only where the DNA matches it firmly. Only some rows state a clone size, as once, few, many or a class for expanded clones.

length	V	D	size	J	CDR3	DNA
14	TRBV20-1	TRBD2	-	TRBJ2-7	CSASWTSGRHEQYF	TGCAGTGCTAGTTGGACTAGCGGGAGACACGAGCAGTACTTC
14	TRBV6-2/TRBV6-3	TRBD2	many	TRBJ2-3	CASSWLGGPDTQYF	TGTGCCAGCAGTTGGCTGGGAGGGCCAGATACGCAGTATTTT
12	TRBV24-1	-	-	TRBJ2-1	CATSAGLNEQFF	TGTGCCACCTCGGCAGGACTCAATGAGCAGTTCTTC
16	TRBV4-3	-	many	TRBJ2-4	CASSQGRGPAKNIQYF	TGCGCCAGCAGCCAAGGCAGGGGTCCCGCCAAAAACATTCAGTACTTC
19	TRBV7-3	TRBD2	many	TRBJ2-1	CASSSRPPSGSHTYNEQFF	TGTGCCAGCAGCTCCCGCCCTCCTAGCGGGAGCCATACCTACAATGAGCAGTTCTTC
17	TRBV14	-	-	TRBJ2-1	CASSQFGGRVPHNEQFF	TGTGCCAGCAGCCAATTTGGCGGGCGGGTACCCCACAATGAGCAGTTCTTC
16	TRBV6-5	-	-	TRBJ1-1	CASSYWGGAGNTEAFF	TGTGCCAGCAGTTACTGGGGGGGGGCCGGGAACACTGAAGCTTTCTTT
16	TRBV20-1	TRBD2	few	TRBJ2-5	CSARGTSGRVQETQYF	TGCAGTGCTAGAGGGACTAGCGGGAGGGTCCAAGAGACCCAGTACTTC
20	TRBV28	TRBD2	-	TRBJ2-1	CASSTRLAGGPGPPVHEQFF	TGTGCCAGCAGTACCCGCCTAGCGGGAGGGCCAGGTCCGCCCGTCCATGAGCAGTTCTTC
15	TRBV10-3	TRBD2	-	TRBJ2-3	CAISDLLADTDTQYF	TGTGCCATCAGTGACTTACTAGCGGACACAGATACGCAGTATTTT
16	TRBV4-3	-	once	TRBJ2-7	CASSQGELREWVEQYF	TGCGCCAGCAGCCAAGGAGAGCTTCGGGAGTGGGTCGAGCAGTACTTC
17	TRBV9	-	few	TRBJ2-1	CASSIGGTAGSYNEQFF	TGTGCCAGCAGCATAGGCGGGACAGCGGGCTCCTACAATGAGCAGTTCTTC
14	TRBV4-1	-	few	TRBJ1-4	CASSQDGSGEKLFF	TGCGCCAGCAGCCAAGATGGGTCTGGCGAAAAACTGTTTTTT
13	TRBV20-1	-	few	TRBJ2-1	CSATLSTVNEQFF	TGCAGTGCCACCCTGAGCACCGTCAATGAGCAGTTCTTC
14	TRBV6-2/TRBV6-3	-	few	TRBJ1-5	CASGNRDSNQPQHF	TGTGCCAGCGGAAACAGGGATAGCAATCAGCCCCAGCATTTT
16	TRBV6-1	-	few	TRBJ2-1	CASRFLGTSSYNEQFF	TGTGCCAGCAGGTTCCTAGGAACGAGCTCCTACAATGAGCAGTTCTTC
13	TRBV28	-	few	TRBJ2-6	CASSIGGANVLTF	TGTGCCAGCAGCATAGGTGGGGCCAACGTCCTGACTTTC
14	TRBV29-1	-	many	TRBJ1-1	CSVEGRVENTEAFF	TGCAGCGTCGAGGGGAGGGTAGAGAACACTGAAGCTTTCTTT
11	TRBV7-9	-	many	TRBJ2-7	CASSDLGEQYF	TGTGCCAGCAGCGACCTAGGGGAGCAGTACTTC
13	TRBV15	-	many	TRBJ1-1	CATSSGAGPGAFF	TGTGCCACCAGCTCAGGCGCGGGTCCCGGCGCTTTCTTT
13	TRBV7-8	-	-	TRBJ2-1	CASSFSRYNEQFF	TGTGCCAGCAGCTTCTCCCGTTACAATGAGCAGTTCTTC
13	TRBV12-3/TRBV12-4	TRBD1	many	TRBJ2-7	CASSPYRGEEQYF	TGTGCCAGCAGTCCATACAGGGGAGAGGAGCAGTACTTC
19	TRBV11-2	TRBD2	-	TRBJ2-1	CASSLVRLRGRALNNEQFF	TGTGCCAGCAGCTTAGTACGATTGCGTGGGAGGGCGCTTAACAATGAGCAGTTCTTC
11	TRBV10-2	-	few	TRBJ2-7	CASTTGYEQYF	TGCGCCAGCACCACCGGCTACGAGCAGTACTTC
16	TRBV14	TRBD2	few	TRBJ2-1	CASSQVPTSGYNEQFF	TGTGCCAGCAGCCAAGTACCGACTAGCGGTTACAATGAGCAGTTCTTC
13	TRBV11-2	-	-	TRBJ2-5	CASSPGQQETQYF	TGTGCCAGCAGTCCCGGGCAACAAGAGACCCAGTACTTC
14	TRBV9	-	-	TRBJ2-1	CASSLTFSYNEQFF	TGTGCCAGCAGCTTGACTTTCTCCTACAATGAGCAGTTCTTC
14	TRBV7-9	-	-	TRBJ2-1	CASSSPGSYNEQFF	TGTGCCAGCAGCTCTCCCGGCTCCTACAATGAGCAGTTCTTC
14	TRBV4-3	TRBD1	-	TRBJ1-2	CASSHMTGVDGYTF	TGCGCCAGCAGCCATATGACAGGGGTAGATGGCTACACCTTC
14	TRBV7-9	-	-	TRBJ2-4	CASSLRGAINIQYF	TGTGCCAGCAGCTTAAGAGGGGCTATTAACATTCAGTACTTC
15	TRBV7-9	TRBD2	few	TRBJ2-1	CASSLGAGGYNEQFF	TGTGCCAGCAGCTTAGGAGCGGGAGGTTACAATGAGCAGTTCTTC
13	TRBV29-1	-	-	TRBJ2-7	CSVRRGGTREQYF	TGCAGCGTTCGCAGGGGAGGTACTCGGGAGCAGTACTTC
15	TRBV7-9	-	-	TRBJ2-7	CASSLGGPGTYEQYF	TGTGCCAGCAGCTTAGGGGGCCCCGGGACCTACGAGCAGTACTTC
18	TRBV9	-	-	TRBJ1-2	CASSVDRNRFGANYGYTF	TGTGCCAGCAGCGTAGATAGAAACCGTTTCGGGGCTAACTATGGCTACACCTTC
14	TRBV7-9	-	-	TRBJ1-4	CASSLLGTNEKLFF	TGTGCCAGCAGCTTGTTGGGTACTAATGAAAAACTGTTTTTT
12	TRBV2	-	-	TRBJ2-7	CASREWGGEQYF	TGTGCCAGCAGGGAATGGGGAGGCGAGCAGTACTTC
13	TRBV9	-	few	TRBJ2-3	CASSVDRPDTQYF	TGTGCCAGCAGCGTAGATCGGCCAGATACGCAGTATTTT
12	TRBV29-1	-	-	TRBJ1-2	CSGQVREAGYTF	TGCAGCGGTCAGGTCCGGGAAGCGGGCTACACCTTC
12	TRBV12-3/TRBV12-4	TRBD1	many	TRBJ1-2	CASSQGAGGYTF	TGTGCCAGCAGCCAGGGGGCTGGAGGCTACACCTTC
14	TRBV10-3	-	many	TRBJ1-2	CAIFPGDPAHGYTF	TGTGCCATCTTCCCGGGGGACCCCGCCCATGGCTACACCTTC
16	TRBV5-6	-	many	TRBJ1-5	CASSSHGYKGNQPQHF	TGTGCCAGCAGCTCTCATGGGTACAAAGGGAATCAGCCCCAGCATTTT
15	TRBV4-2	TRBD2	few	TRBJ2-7	CASSQESSGVYEQYF	TGTGCCAGCAGCCAAGAGTCTAGCGGAGTTTACGAGCAGTACTTC
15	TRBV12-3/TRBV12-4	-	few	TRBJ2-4	CASSLSVLAKNIQYF	TGTGCCAGCAGTTTATCAGTCCTAGCCAAAAACATTCAGTACTTC
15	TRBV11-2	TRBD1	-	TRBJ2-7	CASSSPDRESAEQYF	TGTGCCAGCAGCTCCCCGGACAGGGAGAGTGCCGAGCAGTACTTC
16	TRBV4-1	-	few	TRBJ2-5	CASSQVFSGAWETQYF	TGCGCCAGCAGCCAAGTCTTTAGCGGAGCTTGGGAGACCCAGTACTTC
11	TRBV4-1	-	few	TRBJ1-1	CASSQGSEAFF	TGCGCCAGCAGCCAAGGGTCTGAAGCTTTCTTT
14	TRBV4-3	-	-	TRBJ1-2	CASSQVGREDGYTF	TGCGCCAGCAGCCAAGTCGGCAGGGAGGATGGCTACACCTTC
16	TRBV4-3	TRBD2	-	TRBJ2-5	CASSQDFRTSWETQYF	TGCGCCAGCAGCCAAGATTTCCGGACTAGCTGGGAGACCCAGTACTTC
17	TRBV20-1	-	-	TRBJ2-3	CSARDLSGIVGADTQYF	TGCAGTGCTAGAGATCTATCCGGAATAGTAGGGGCAGATACGCAGTATTTT
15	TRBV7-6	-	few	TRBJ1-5	CASSLGAGAGQPQHF	TGTGCCAGCAGCTTAGGAGCAGGGGCTGGTCAGCCCCAGCATTTT